This T cell receptor (beta chain) was captured in a study of cytomegalovirus exposure and HLA in healthy donors. Study overall: Earlier, 100 million or so unique TCR beta sequences were recovered from about 200 million T cells by an analysis. Study conclusions and caveats: Apart from CMV serostatus, no immune exposure information was available.

This PCR relied on a set of 60 Vbeta primers and 13 Jbeta primers. Here immunoSEQ multiplex PCR was the method, and the copy in TCRdb shows in-frame clones only, minus some. The sample contains about 200,000 clones, roughly 80% of which appear only once. A note on this clone: Its antigen is undetermined.

CDR3 length equals 17 residues. Germline V gene sequence: CDR1 LNHDA, CDR2 SQIVND (reference sequence). Germline trimming cut 7 bases from V and 3 bases from J; bases unmatched to any gene: 15. Input material: PBMCs. The sequence was collected from a man younger than 40 in good health and CMV-seronegative. The chain recombines TRBV19 with TRBJ2-5; 9 nucleotides align to TRBD1. The CDR3: CASTRWGDREGEETQYF. In nucleotides, the CDR3 is TGTGCCAGTACCCGATGGGGGGACAGGGAAGGAGAAGAGACCCAGTACTTC.